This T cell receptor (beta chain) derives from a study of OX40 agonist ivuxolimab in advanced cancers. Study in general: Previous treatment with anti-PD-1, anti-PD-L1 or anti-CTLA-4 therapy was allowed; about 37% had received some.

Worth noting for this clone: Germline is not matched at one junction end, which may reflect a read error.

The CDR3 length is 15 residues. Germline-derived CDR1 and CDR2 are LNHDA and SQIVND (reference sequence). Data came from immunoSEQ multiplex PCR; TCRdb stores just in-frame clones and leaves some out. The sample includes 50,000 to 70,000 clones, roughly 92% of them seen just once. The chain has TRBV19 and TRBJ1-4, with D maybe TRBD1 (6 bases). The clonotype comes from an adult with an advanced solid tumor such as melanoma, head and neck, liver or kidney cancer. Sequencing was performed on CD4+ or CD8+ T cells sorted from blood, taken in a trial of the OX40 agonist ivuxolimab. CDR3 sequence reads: CASSIAWGLGEKLFF. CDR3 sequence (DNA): TGTGCCAGTAGCATAGCTTGGGGGCTTGGTGAAAAACTGTTTTTT. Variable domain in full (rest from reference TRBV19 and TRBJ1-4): DGGITQSPKYLFRKEGQNVTLSCEQNLNHDAMYWYRQDPGQGLRLIYYSQIVNDFQKGDIAEGYSVSREKKESFPLTVTSAQKNPTAFYLCASSIAWGLGEKLFFGSGTQLSVL.